Listed here is a single TCR beta chain. These data originate in a study of blood T cell repertoires in COVID-19. Background on the study: The samples span acute and convalescent COVID-19 from the United States, Italy and Spain. Sample material is recorded as cDNA or gDNA derived from T cells, B-cell-depleted T cells, or PBMCs.

Source study methods: By means of reference gene primer amplification, nucleated cell counts were estimated. The table came from immunoSEQ multiplex PCR; TCRdb's copy has only in-frame clones and leaves some out. That table supplies the V and J calls and clone size; D and trimming were determined from the DNA. The sample includes under 350,000 clones, about 86% of them seen just once. Participants, about 18 to 90 years old, spanned more than 20 US areas. The ends were cut back, 4 bases at V and 5 bases at J, with 18 bases in the middle. The CDR3 has 15 amino acids. Germline loops: CDR1 SGHKS, CDR2 YYEKEE (reference sequence).

The specimen sequenced was PBMCs or T cells enriched from blood (not recorded which). The receptor was isolated from a middle-aged woman with acute COVID-19. V and J are TRBV5-5 and TRBJ2-5; D is perhaps TRBD1 (6 bases). Here the CDR3 reads CASSETRQARETQYF. The CDR3 region has the DNA TGTGCCAGCAGCGAGACCAGACAGGCCCGCGAGACCCAGTACTTC. The whole variable domain, remainder taken from reference TRBV5-5 and TRBJ2-5, is DAGVTQSPTHLIKTRGQQVTLRCSPISGHKSVSWYQQVLGQGPQFIFQYYEKEERGRGNFPDRFSARQFPNYSSELNVNALLLGDSALYLCASSETRQARETQYFGPGTRLLVL.